Shown below are 26 T cell receptor beta chains from a single sample sequenced in a study of shared clonotypes between healthy human individuals. Clones were read by immunoSEQ multiplex PCR, and TCRdb kept only the in-frame ones, dropping some. The sample consists of 2,500,000 or so clones, roughly 93% of them appearing once. The material sequenced was naive CD4+ T cells from PBMCs. Subset reported: CD45RA+ positively selected. The receptor set was obtained from a man between 18 and 29 years old in good health. Some clones in this sample may be carry-over from other donors' samples.

This chain joins TRBV18 and TRBJ2-5; unclear D gene. Germline V gene sequence: CDR1 KGHSH, CDR2 LQKENI. The V end was cut by 0 bases, the J end by 2 bases, with 7 bases between. The CDR3 is made up of 14 amino acids. DNA for the CDR3: TGTGCCAGCTCACCACCCATGAAACAAGAGACCCAGTACTTC. This gives the protein CASSPPMKQETQYF.

This chain uses TRBV28 with TRBJ2-7, with D perhaps TRBD1 (6 bases). The CDR3 contains 13 residues. Germline V gene data show CDR1 as MDHEN and CDR2 as SYDVKM. V lost 7 bases and J 2 bases, leaving 12 bases between the germline ends. Here the CDR3 DNA reads TGTGCCAGCACCCGGGCAGGGGCCTACGAGCAGTACTTC. Translation gives CASTRAGAYEQYF. The whole variable domain, filled in from reference TRBV28 and TRBJ2-7, reads DVKVTQSSRYLVKRTGEKVFLECVQDMDHENMFWYRQDPGLGLRLIYFSYDVKMKEKGDIPEGYSVSREKKERFSLILESASTNQTSMYLCASTRAGAYEQYFGPGTRLTVT.

The chain is built from TRBV10-2 and TRBJ2-7, with 10 bases matching TRBD1. This CDR3 is 13 amino acids long. V gave up 6 bases and J gave up 6 bases; unmatched junction bases: 5. Per the germline V gene, CDR1 is WSHSY and CDR2 is SAAADI. This CDR3 reads CASRAGTGVEQYF. DNA of the CDR3: TGCGCCAGCAGAGCCGGGACAGGGGTCGAGCAGTACTTC.

The chain joins TRBV9 to TRBJ1-1; D uncertain. The germline CDR1 and CDR2 sequences are SGDLS and YYNGEE. This CDR3 is built from 12 residues. The V gene lost 0 bases and the J gene lost 7 bases, with 7 bases spanning the gap. The CDR3 loop reads CASSVGGGEAFF. The CDR3 coding sequence is TGTGCCAGCAGCGTAGGGGGTGGTGAAGCTTTCTTT.

The CDR3 sequence: CASSVGGGISPQHF. The CDR3 nucleotides are TGTGCCAGCAGTGTGGGGGGTGGTATCAGCCCCCAGCATTTT. The chain uses TRBV28 and TRBJ1-5, with D possibly TRBD1 on 5 matching bases. Germline V gives CDR1 MDHEN, CDR2 SYDVKM. CDR3 length: 14 residues. V lost 5 bases and J 10 bases, leaving 18 bases between the germline ends.

The CDR3 DNA sequence: TGTGCCAGCTCACCAACGGTCGCAGGGTATACGCAGTATTTT. Encoded protein: CASSPTVAGYTQYF. This chain uses TRBV18 with TRBJ2-3, with D perhaps matching TRBD1 (5 bases). Trimming cost V 2 bases and J 7 bases, with 13 bases left between them. CDR1 and CDR2 from the germline V gene are KGHSH and LQKENI. This CDR3 spans 14 amino acids.

The chain couples TRBV15 to TRBJ1-5; perhaps TRBD1 as D (5 bases). This CDR3 region has 13 residues. Trimming stripped 3 bases from V and 4 bases from J, with 7 bases between. Germline CDR1 and CDR2: LNHNV and YYDKDF (reference sequence). This CDR3 is CATSRGQNQPQHF. The CDR3, as DNA: TGTGCCACCAGCAGGGGGCAAAATCAGCCCCAGCATTTT.

This chain uses TRBV6-5 with TRBJ2-7; no reliable D call. Germline loops: CDR1 MNHEY, CDR2 SVGAGI. Trimming stripped 6 bases from V and 6 bases from J, with 18 bases between. The CDR3 spans 14 residues. CDR3 DNA sequence: TGTGCCAGCAGACCACTACCTGGAAGGTCCGAGCAGTACTTC. This sequence encodes CASRPLPGRSEQYF.

The V call is TRBV12-5, the J call TRBJ2-3; possibly TRBD2 for D (6 bases). The CDR3 spans 16 residues. Trimming removed 6 bases at V and 4 bases at J, with 20 bases between. Germline V gene data show CDR1 as LGHNT and CDR2 as FRNRAP. CDR3 residues: CASGPRGNPPPDTQYF. DNA for the CDR3: TGTGCTAGTGGCCCCCGCGGGAACCCACCCCCAGATACGCAGTATTTT.

The V call is TRBV29-1, the J call TRBJ2-5, with D hard to call. Trimming stripped 1 base from V and 5 bases from J, with 8 bases between. Germline CDR1 SQVTM, CDR2 ANQGSEA. The CDR3 runs 12 residues. DNA for the CDR3: TGCAGCGTTGAAGGGGGATCCGAGACCCAGTACTTC. Amino acids: CSVEGGSETQYF.

This clone has just one count. J is TRBJ2-1 and V is TRBV5-4, with 11 positions matching TRBD2. The J segment lost 9 bases and the V segment lost 4 bases, leaving 12 bases of the junction unmatched. The V gene's germline CDR1 is SGHNT and CDR2 YYREEE (reference sequence). CDR3 length: 16 residues. The CDR3 nucleotides read TGTGCCAGCAGCCCGAAGGGTAGCGGGAGGGCTGGTGAGCAGTTCTTC. Translation gives CASSPKGSGRAGEQFF.

The V gene is TRBV5-1, the J gene TRBJ1-2, with D unresolved. The CDR3 totals 14 residues. The germline V gene has CDR1 SGHRS and CDR2 YFSETQ. Trimming took off 4 bases at V and 7 bases at J, with 17 bases between the two ends. CDR3 bases: TGCGCCAGCAGCCAAGCCGCCCTGGTTGGTGGCTACACCTTC. Amino acid sequence: CASSQAALVGGYTF.

As regards this clone: Other DNA sequences in the sample encode the same CDR3. This rearrangement joins TRBV4-2 to TRBJ2-3, with a tentative D call TRBD2 (6 bases). The CDR3 sequence is 14 residues long. The germline V gene has CDR1 LGHNA and CDR2 YNFKEQ. The V gene lost 1 base and the J gene lost 3 bases, with 8 bases spanning the gap. CDR3 in amino acids: CASSQVGSTDTQYF. The CDR3 nucleotides are TGTGCCAGCAGCCAAGTCGGGAGTACAGATACGCAGTATTTT.

The chain recombines TRBV18 with TRBJ2-3, with 9 positions matching TRBD2. The length of the CDR3 is 17 residues. Germline-derived CDR1 and CDR2 are KGHSH and LQKENI. The V gene end was trimmed by 1 base and the J gene end by 0 bases; junction bases not matched to a gene: 5. In nucleotides, the CDR3 is TGTGCCAGCTCACCACTCGGCGGGAGGGCGAGCACAGATACGCAGTATTTT. Amino acid sequence: CASSPLGGRASTDTQYF.

This chain connects TRBV18 to TRBJ1-4; D not certain. From germline, CDR1 is KGHSH and CDR2 LQKENI. Deletions cut 4 bases from V and 8 bases from J, with 11 bases between. CDR3 size: 13 residues. The CDR3 spells CASSLSKPEKLFF. For the CDR3, the DNA is TGTGCCAGCTCACTCAGTAAACCCGAAAAACTGTTTTTT.

The chain carries TRBV19 and TRBJ1-2; no definite D call. The CDR3 runs to 12 residues. Deletions cut 7 bases from V and 4 bases from J, with 10 bases between. Germline V gives CDR1 LNHDA, CDR2 SQIVND (reference sequence). CDR3 amino acids: CASTGITYGYTF. As DNA, the CDR3 is TGTGCCAGTACCGGGATAACCTATGGCTACACCTTC.

The chain links TRBV18 to TRBJ1-1; no firm D call. The V end was cut by 0 bases, the J end by 2 bases, with 10 bases between. Germline loops: CDR1 KGHSH, CDR2 LQKENI. The CDR3 consists of 15 residues. DNA for the CDR3: TGTGCCAGCTCACCACCGACACCCTCAAACACTGAAGCTTTCTTT. This encodes CASSPPTPSNTEAFF.

V is TRBV4-1 and J is TRBJ1-2, with D uncertain. V lost 0 bases to trimming and J lost 3 bases, with 8 bases between them. This CDR3 contains 14 residues. The germline V gene has CDR1 MGHRA and CDR2 YSYEKL. CDR3 protein: CASSQDGGYYGYTF. CDR3 coding DNA: TGCGCCAGCAGCCAAGATGGTGGCTACTATGGCTACACCTTC.

The rearrangement links TRBV27 to TRBJ1-1; D ambiguous. Germline values: CDR1 MNHEY, CDR2 SMNVEV (reference sequence). The CDR3 totals 13 residues. Trimming cost V 2 bases and J 4 bases, with 8 bases left between them. The CDR3 bases are TGTGCCAGCAGTTTAGTACGGGCCACTGAAGCTTTCTTT. This codes for CASSLVRATEAFF.

Note on this clone: Additional DNA sequences in this sample encode the identical CDR3. The genes are TRBV5-1 and TRBJ1-1; D remains unclear. The germline V and J ends were trimmed by 0 bases and 5 bases, with 8 bases remaining between them. There are 13 residues in the CDR3. The germline V gene has CDR1 SGHRS and CDR2 YFSETQ. The CDR3 DNA sequence: TGCGCCAGCAGCTTGGAGGGTTGGACTGAAGCTTTCTTT. Protein: CASSLEGWTEAFF.

The CDR3 DNA reads as TGTGCCAGCAGCTTAGAGACAGGCCGCGGGCCCCAGCATTTT. This translates into CASSLETGRGPQHF. J is TRBJ1-5 and V is TRBV11-2; weak D call: TRBD1 (6 bases). The length of the CDR3 is 14 residues. Germline V CDR1 and CDR2: SGHAT, FQNNGV. The V end was cut by 0 bases, the J end by 9 bases, with 12 bases between.

The chain recombines TRBV6-1 with TRBJ1-1; tentative D call: TRBD1 (6 bases). This CDR3 is built from 13 residues. V dropped 5 bases and J dropped 5 bases, with 12 bases sitting between them. Germline loops: CDR1 MNHNS, CDR2 SASEGT. The CDR3 bases are TGTGCCAGCAGTCAAGGGGGGAGGACTGAAGCTTTCTTT. Translated: CASSQGGRTEAFF.

CDR3 DNA: TGTGCCAGCTCACCCGGATTTGGGACTGAAGCTTTCTTT. The encoded protein is CASSPGFGTEAFF. The V gene is TRBV18, the J gene TRBJ1-1; no firm D call. V was cut by 3 bases and J by 5 bases, with 10 bases left in between. The CDR3 is 13 amino acids. Germline values: CDR1 KGHSH, CDR2 LQKENI.

For this clone: This CDR3 is also generated by other DNA sequences in the sample. CDR3 region: CASSLGRSNTGELFF. In DNA, the CDR3 is TGTGCCAGCAGCTTGGGCAGATCGAACACCGGGGAGCTGTTTTTT. The chain employs TRBV7-2 and TRBJ2-2; no firm D call. The CDR3 is made up of 15 amino acids. Between the trimmed V and J ends, which lost 3 bases and 0 bases, there was a span of 8 bases. Germline V gene sequence: CDR1 SGHTA, CDR2 FQGNSA.

This chain connects TRBV2 to TRBJ1-5; D is unresolved. Germline CDR1 reads SNHLY; CDR2 reads FYNNEI. Trimming took off 4 bases at V and 4 bases at J, with 14 bases between the two ends. The length of the CDR3 is 15 residues. CDR3 DNA: TGTGCCAGCAGTGTGGAGGGTGATGGGAATCAGCCCCAGCATTTT. Its protein product is CASSVEGDGNQPQHF.

This clone is a singleton in its sample. The rearrangement uses TRBV9 and TRBJ1-4; no clear D gene. The germline V gene has CDR1 SGDLS and CDR2 YYNGEE. This CDR3 spans 15 amino acids. V lost 0 bases to trimming and J lost 3 bases, with 9 bases between them. The CDR3 sequence: CASSVGLSANEKLFF. CDR3 DNA: TGTGCCAGCAGCGTAGGTCTCTCTGCTAATGAAAAACTGTTTTTT.